Listed below are T cell receptor beta chains from one sample, sequenced in a study of blood T cell repertoires in COVID-19. Generated by immunoSEQ multiplex PCR, the TCRdb table keeps only in-frame clones and is missing some. The sample carries 270,000 or so clones, around 86% recorded once. Sequencing input: peripheral blood. Receptors originate from a middle-aged woman who had recovered from COVID-19. The CDR3 runs from the conserved cysteine through the conserved F or W. D genes are given only for firm matches.

CDR3 protein | CDR3 DNA | V gene | D gene | J gene
CASSGQGPGDEQFF | TGTGCCAGCTCAGGACAGGGACCTGGGGATGAGCAGTTCTTC | TRBV11-3 | TRBD1 | TRBJ2-1
CASSLLGVGYTF | TGTGCCAGCAGCCTCCTAGGGGTGGGCTACACCTTC | TRBV12-3/TRBV12-4 | NA | TRBJ1-2
CASSPPAGSSDTQYF | TGTGCCAGCTCACCACCAGCGGGATCCTCAGATACGCAGTATTTT | TRBV18 | TRBD2 | TRBJ2-3
CASSFWTGGPGTQYF | TGTGCCAGCAGTTTTTGGACAGGGGGTCCTGGGACCCAGTACTTC | TRBV28 | TRBD1 | TRBJ2-5
CASSVQGVIADTQYF | TGTGCCAGCAGCGTTCAAGGAGTTATCGCAGATACGCAGTATTTT | TRBV9 | NA | TRBJ2-3
CAWSTGEWSPLHF | TGTGCCTGGAGTACAGGGGAATGGTCACCCCTCCACTTT | TRBV30 | TRBD1 | TRBJ1-6
CASSLDLENPGTGSETQYF | TGTGCCAGCAGCTTAGATTTGGAAAACCCTGGGACAGGGTCTGAGACCCAGTACTTC | TRBV11-2 | TRBD1 | TRBJ2-5
CASSLGGDGLSYEQYF | TGTGCCAGCAGCTTGGGTGGTGACGGACTTTCCTACGAGCAGTACTTC | TRBV5-4 | NA | TRBJ2-7
CASSRLAPYEQYF | TGTGCCAGCAGTCGACTAGCTCCCTACGAGCAGTACTTC | TRBV6-5 | TRBD2 | TRBJ2-7
CAISDGLPSYEQYF | TGTGCCATCAGTGACGGTCTGCCCTCCTACGAGCAGTACTTC | TRBV10-3 | NA | TRBJ2-7
CASKEPGNSYEQYF | TGTGCCAGCAAAGAACCGGGAAACTCCTACGAGCAGTACTTC | TRBV28 | NA | TRBJ2-7
CASSQPSGLSGELFF | TGTGCCAGCAGCCAACCTAGCGGGTTGTCCGGGGAGCTGTTTTTT | TRBV3-1/TRBV3-2 | TRBD2 | TRBJ2-2
CASSSQGGPGPGELFF | TGTGCCAGCAGCTCCCAGGGGGGACCGGGCCCCGGGGAGCTGTTTTTT | TRBV7-8 | NA | TRBJ2-2
CASSLTSGSPHEQYF | TGTGCCAGCAGTCTGACTAGCGGGAGTCCCCACGAGCAGTACTTC | TRBV7-9 | TRBD2 | TRBJ2-7
CASSLDRGIGNTIYF | TGTGCCAGCAGTTTAGACAGGGGGATCGGAAACACCATATATTTT | TRBV27 | TRBD1 | TRBJ1-3
CASTIQGGSEKLFF | TGTGCCAGTACAATACAGGGGGGAAGTGAAAAACTGTTTTTT | TRBV19 | TRBD1 | TRBJ1-4
CASSPGTSGIYSYNEQFF | TGTGCCAGCAGCCCCGGGACTAGCGGGATCTACTCCTACAATGAGCAGTTCTTC | TRBV7-2 | TRBD2 | TRBJ2-1